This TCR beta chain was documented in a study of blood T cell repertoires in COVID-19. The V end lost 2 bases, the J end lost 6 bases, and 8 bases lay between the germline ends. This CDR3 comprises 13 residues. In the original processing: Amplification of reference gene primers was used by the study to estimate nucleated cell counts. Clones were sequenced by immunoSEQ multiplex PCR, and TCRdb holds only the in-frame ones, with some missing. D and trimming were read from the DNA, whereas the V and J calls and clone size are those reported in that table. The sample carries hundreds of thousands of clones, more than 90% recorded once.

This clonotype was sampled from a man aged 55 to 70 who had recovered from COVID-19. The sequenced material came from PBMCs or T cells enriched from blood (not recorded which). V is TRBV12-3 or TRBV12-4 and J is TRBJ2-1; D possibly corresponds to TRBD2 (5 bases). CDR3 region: CASSLRAGNEQFF. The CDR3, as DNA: TGTGCCAGCAGTTTACGGGCGGGCAATGAGCAGTTCTTC.